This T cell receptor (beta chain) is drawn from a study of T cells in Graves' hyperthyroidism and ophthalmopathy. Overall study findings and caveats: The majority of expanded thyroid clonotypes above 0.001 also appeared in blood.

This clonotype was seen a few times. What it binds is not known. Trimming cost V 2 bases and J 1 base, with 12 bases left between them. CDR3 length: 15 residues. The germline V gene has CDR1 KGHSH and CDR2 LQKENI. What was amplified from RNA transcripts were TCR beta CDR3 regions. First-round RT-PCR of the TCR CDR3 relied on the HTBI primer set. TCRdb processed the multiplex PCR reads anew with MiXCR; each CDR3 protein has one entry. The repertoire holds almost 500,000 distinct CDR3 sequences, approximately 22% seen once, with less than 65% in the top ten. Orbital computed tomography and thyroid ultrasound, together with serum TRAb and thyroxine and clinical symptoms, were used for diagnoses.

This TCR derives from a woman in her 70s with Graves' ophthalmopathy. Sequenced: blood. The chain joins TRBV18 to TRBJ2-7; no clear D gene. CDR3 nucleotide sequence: TGTGCCAGCTCACCAAGTTTCGGAGAATCCTACGAGCAGTACTTC. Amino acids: CASSPSFGESYEQYF.